A selection of T cell receptor beta chains follows, all from one sample in a study of blood T cell repertoires in COVID-19. Here immunoSEQ multiplex PCR was the method, and the copy in TCRdb shows in-frame clones only, minus some. The sample records approximately 80,000 clones, roughly 82% being singletons. The sequenced sample consisted of peripheral blood. These receptors all come from a man aged 50 to 59 with active COVID-19. The CDR3 runs from the conserved cysteine through the conserved F or W. The D gene is left open where the match is weak. Clone size is given for some rows only: seen once, a few or many times, or a class if the clone is expanded.

15	TRBD2	TRBV7-7	TRBJ2-3	once	TGTGCTAGCAGCCCCGGACTAGCGGACACAGATACGCAGTATTTT	CASSPGLADTDTQYF
13	NA	TRBV13	TRBJ1-2	NA	TGTGCCAGCAGCCCAACAGGGTTTTATGGCTACACCTTC	CASSPTGFYGYTF
16	NA	TRBV27	TRBJ1-4	NA	TGTGCCAGCAGTTCCCAAGGACCCCGAGGAGGTGAAAAACTGTTTTTT	CASSSQGPRGGEKLFF
14	TRBD1	TRBV28	TRBJ1-1	NA	TGTGCCAGCAGTACCCCAGGGGGAAACACTGAAGCTTTCTTT	CASSTPGGNTEAFF
14	TRBD1	TRBV11-3	TRBJ2-1	NA	TGTGCCAGCAGCTGGGACAGCAGTTACAATGAGCAGTTCTTC	CASSWDSSYNEQFF
15	TRBD1	TRBV4-1	TRBJ1-1	NA	TGCGCCAGCAGCGAAGGCCCGGGACAGGGTATTCTAGCTTTCTTT	CASSEGPGQGILAFF
16	TRBD2	TRBV5-4	TRBJ2-6	NA	TGTGCCAGCAGCTTGGTGGGAGGGGCTGGGGCCAACGTCCTGACTTTC	CASSLVGGAGANVLTF
15	TRBD1	TRBV6-4	TRBJ1-2	NA	TGTGCCAGCAGTGAAGCCGCGGGACAGGGCCATGGCTACACCTTC	CASSEAAGQGHGYTF
14	NA	TRBV7-2	TRBJ2-3	NA	TGTGCCAGCAGCTTACAGGTCAGCACAGATACGCAGTATTTT	CASSLQVSTDTQYF
14	TRBD2	TRBV4-3	TRBJ2-2	NA	TGCGCCAGCAGCCACGAGCGGGAGACCGGGGAGCTGTTTTTT	CASSHERETGELFF
13	NA	TRBV7-2	TRBJ1-5	NA	TGTGCCAGCAGCTTATGGGCCTATCAGCCCCAGCATTTT	CASSLWAYQPQHF
16	TRBD2	TRBV4-1	TRBJ2-5	NA	TGCGCCAGCAGCGGCGAGGCGCGGGGGGCCAGGGAGACCCAGTACTTC	CASSGEARGARETQYF
17	TRBD1	TRBV7-6	TRBJ1-5	NA	TGTGCCAGCAGCCCGACGGTTAAGACAGGGGGTTGGCAGCCCCAGCATTTT	CASSPTVKTGGWQPQHF
17	NA	TRBV6-7	TRBJ1-2	NA	TGTGCCAGCAGTTACATTTGTTCGGGGAGGGGTAACTATGGCTACACCTTC	CASSYICSGRGNYGYTF
19	TRBD1	TRBV10-1	TRBJ1-2	NA	TGCGCCAGCAGTGAGGTTGTTGGGACAGGGGTCGGACCTAACTATGGCTACACCTTC	CASSEVVGTGVGPNYGYTF
14	TRBD1	TRBV6-2/TRBV6-3	TRBJ2-7	NA	TGTGCCAGCAGTTCCCCGGGACAGGGCTACGAGCAGTACTTC	CASSSPGQGYEQYF
13	TRBD1	TRBV2	TRBJ2-7	NA	TGTGCCAGCACTCAGGACAGGGCCAGCGAGCAGTACTTC	CASTQDRASEQYF
15	NA	TRBV11-2	TRBJ1-6	few	TGTGCCAGCAGCTTTTTAAGGGGTAGGAATTCACCCCTCCACTTT	CASSFLRGRNSPLHF
17	TRBD2	TRBV5-4	TRBJ2-7	NA	TGTGCCAGCAGCTACGGGACTAGCGGTGCCTCCTCCTACGAGCAGTACTTC	CASSYGTSGASSYEQYF
16	TRBD2	TRBV7-2	TRBJ2-2	NA	TGTGCCAGCAGCTTAGCGGGACTAGGGATTACCGGGGAGCTGTTTTTT	CASSLAGLGITGELFF
16	TRBD2	TRBV7-3	TRBJ2-6	NA	TGTGCCAGCAGCTCGGGAGGGGAGACTGGGGCCAACGTCCTGACTTTC	CASSSGGETGANVLTF
20	TRBD2	TRBV28	TRBJ2-7	NA	TGTGCCAGCAGTTTTCAAACCAGCTGGACTAGCGGGGTACTCTCCTACGAGCAGTACTTC	CASSFQTSWTSGVLSYEQYF